The rows below give T cell receptor beta chains drawn from one sample of a study of spatial heterogeneity in lung cancer. TCRdb ran MiXCR on the 5' RACE reads and lists one entry per CDR3 protein. The sample lists under 15,000 distinct CDR3 sequences; more than 13% were seen once. The sample was PBMCs, taken at surgery. The receptors stem from a female donor with early-stage non-small cell lung cancer. Both conserved end residues are trimmed from each CDR3.

v_call cdr3_aa
TRBV15 ATSRGGAGGQPQH
TRBV7-9 ASSSQGQGNSPLH
TRBV12-3/TRBV12-4 ASRAPRAKNIQY
TRBV4-3 ASSPPPGNTIY
TRBV28 ASSWTSANTDTQY
TRBV29-1 SVEVSGGTDTQY
TRBV28 ASTGTAVHEQY
TRBV18 ASSATSGSSYEQY
TRBV20-1 SAREPGQGYYEQY
TRBV7-9 ASRGTGAHLETQY
TRBV5-1 ASSLGQILSSRPMNTEAF
TRBV5-5 ASTTSGTTDTQY
TRBV28 ASSFSNPGPGYGYT
TRBV20-1 SASTFTGTPSNQPQH
TRBV24-1 ATSETSQEAANTGELF
TRBV20-1 SATPGNSNQPQH
TRBV5-5 ASSLAQGGAEAF
TRBV18 ASSPKETQY
TRBV29-1 SVRLAGGPSSSEQY
TRBV5-6 ASSLRRPGRSSYNSPLH
TRBV7-2 ASSQFNNEQF
TRBV29-1 SVALGRTNTEAF
TRBV11-3 ASSQDRGRWNEQF
TRBV5-1 ASSLQGDRSEQY
TRBV7-2 ASTSTGDTQY
TRBV14 ASSKGQGYEQY
TRBV29-1 SVGEMGQPQH
TRBV5-8 ASSLVVANTGELF